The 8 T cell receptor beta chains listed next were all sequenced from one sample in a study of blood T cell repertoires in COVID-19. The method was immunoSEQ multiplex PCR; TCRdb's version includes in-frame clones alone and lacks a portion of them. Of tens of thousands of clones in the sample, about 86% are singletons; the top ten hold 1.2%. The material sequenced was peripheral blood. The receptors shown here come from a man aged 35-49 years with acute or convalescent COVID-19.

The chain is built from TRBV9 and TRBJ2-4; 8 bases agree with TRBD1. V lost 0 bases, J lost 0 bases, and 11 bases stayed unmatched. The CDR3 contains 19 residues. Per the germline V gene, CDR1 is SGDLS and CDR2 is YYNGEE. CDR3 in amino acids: CASSVEGRTGNLAKNIQYF. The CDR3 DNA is TGTGCCAGCAGCGTAGAGGGACGGACAGGGAACCTAGCCAAAAACATTCAGTACTTC.

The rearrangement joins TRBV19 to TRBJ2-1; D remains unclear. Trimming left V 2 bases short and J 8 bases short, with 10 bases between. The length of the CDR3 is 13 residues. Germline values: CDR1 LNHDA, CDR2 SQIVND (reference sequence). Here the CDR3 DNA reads TGTGCCAGTAGTATACCAGGCTCGGATGAGCAGTTCTTC. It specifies CASSIPGSDEQFF.

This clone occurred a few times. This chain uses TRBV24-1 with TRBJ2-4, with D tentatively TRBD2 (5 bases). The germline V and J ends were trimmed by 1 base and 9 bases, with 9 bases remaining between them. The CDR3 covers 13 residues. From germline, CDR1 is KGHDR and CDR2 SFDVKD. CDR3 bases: TGTGCCACCAGTGATTTTGGGAGTCCCATTCAGTACTTC. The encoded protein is CATSDFGSPIQYF.

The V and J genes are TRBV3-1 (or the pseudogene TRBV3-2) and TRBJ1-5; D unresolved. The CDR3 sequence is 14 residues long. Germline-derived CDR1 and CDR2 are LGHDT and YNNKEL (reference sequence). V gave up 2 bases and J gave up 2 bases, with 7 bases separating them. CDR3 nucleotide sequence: TGTGCCAGCAGCCAAAAGGGAGGCAATCAGCCCCAGCATTTT. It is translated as CASSQKGGNQPQHF.

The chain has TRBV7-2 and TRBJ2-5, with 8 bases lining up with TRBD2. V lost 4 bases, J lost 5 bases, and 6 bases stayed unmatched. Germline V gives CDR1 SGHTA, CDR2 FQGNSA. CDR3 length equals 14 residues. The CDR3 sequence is CASSSRTSMETQYF. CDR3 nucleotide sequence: TGTGCCAGCAGCTCTCGGACTAGCATGGAGACCCAGTACTTC.

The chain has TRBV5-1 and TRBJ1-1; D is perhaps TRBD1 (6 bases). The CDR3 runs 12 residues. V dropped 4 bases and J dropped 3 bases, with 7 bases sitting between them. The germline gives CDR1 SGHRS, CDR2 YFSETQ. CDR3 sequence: CASSRQDTEAFF. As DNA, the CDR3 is TGCGCCAGCAGCCGACAGGACACTGAAGCTTTCTTT.

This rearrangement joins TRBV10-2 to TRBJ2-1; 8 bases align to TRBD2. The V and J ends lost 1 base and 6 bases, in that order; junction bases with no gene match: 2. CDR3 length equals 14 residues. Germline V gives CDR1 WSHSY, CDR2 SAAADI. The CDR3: CASSEFAGGNEQFF. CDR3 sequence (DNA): TGCGCCAGCAGTGAGTTCGCGGGGGGCAATGAGCAGTTCTTC.

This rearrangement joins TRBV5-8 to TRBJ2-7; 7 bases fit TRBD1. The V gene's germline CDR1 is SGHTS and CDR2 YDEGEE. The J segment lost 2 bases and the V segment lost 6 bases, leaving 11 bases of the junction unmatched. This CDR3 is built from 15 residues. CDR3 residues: CASTPGWDSTYEQYF. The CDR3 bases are TGTGCCAGCACGCCAGGCTGGGACAGTACCTACGAGCAGTACTTC.